This record covers a single T cell receptor beta chain. The sample is drawn from a study of CD8 T cells in Susac syndrome. The authors reverse transcribed 0.5 to 1 ug RNA with random hexamers. Amplification of TCR beta CDR3 spanned 54 Vbeta and 13 Jbeta via immunoSEQ multiplex PCR. In TCRdb, the immunoSEQ multiplex PCR reads were re-called with MiXCR into one record per CDR3 protein. Here the sample spans around 190,000 distinct CDR3 sequences, approximately 96% being singletons. The germline V gene has CDR1 MDHEN and CDR2 SYDVKM. The length of the CDR3 is 16 residues. V lost 3 bases and J lost 0, with 13 bases in between.

The specimen sequenced was CD8+ T cells from PBMCs. The clonotype comes from a human donor with multiple sclerosis. The genes are TRBV28 and TRBJ2-3; maybe TRBD1 (5 bases). The CDR3 here is CASSLTAASSTDTQYF. Written as DNA, the CDR3 is TGTGCCAGCAGTTTGACAGCCGCGTCTAGCACAGATACGCAGTATTTT.